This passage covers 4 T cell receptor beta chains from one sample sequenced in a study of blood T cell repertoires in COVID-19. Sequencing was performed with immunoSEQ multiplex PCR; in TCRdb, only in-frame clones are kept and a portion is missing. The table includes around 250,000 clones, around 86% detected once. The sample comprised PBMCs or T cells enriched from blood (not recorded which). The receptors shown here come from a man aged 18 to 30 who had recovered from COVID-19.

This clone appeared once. This CDR3 is CAISAGVSEAFF. Here the CDR3 DNA reads TGTGCCATCAGTGCAGGGGTTTCTGAAGCTTTCTTT. This chain links TRBV10-3 with TRBJ1-1, with D perhaps matching TRBD1 (6 bases). The germline CDR1 and CDR2 sequences are ENHRY and SYGVKD. The CDR3 consists of 12 residues. The V and J ends lost 4 bases and 6 bases respectively, with 9 bases between them.

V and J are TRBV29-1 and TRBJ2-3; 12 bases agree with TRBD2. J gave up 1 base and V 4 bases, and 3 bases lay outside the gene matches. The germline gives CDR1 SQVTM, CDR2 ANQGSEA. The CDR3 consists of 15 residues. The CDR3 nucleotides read TGCAGCGTTGGCTCTAGCGGGGGGGGCACAGATACGCAGTATTTT. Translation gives CSVGSSGGGTDTQYF.

CDR3 nucleotides: TGTGCCAGCAGCCCCTTCTTCCCGGGACAGGGTCAAGGTCTTAGTTCACCCCTCCACTTT. Protein: CASSPFFPGQGQGLSSPLHF. The rearrangement links TRBV3-1 (or the pseudogene TRBV3-2) to TRBJ1-6; TRBD1 agrees at 9 bases. Germline CDR1 reads LGHDT; CDR2 reads YNNKEL (reference sequence). V lost 4 bases to trimming and J lost 9 bases; unmatched junction nucleotides: 22. The CDR3 sequence is 20 residues long.

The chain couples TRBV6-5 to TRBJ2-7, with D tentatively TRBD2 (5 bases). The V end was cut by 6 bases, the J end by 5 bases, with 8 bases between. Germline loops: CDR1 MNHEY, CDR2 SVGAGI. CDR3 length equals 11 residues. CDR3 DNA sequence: TGTGCCAGCAGCGGAGGCCACGAGCAGTACTTC. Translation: CASSGGHEQYF.